The 5 T cell receptor beta chains in this list originate from one sample, sequenced in a study of a mutant IDH1 vaccine in newly diagnosed glioma. Method: immunoSEQ multiplex PCR; TCRdb's copy keeps in-frame clones and lacks some. Among some 42,000 clones, 83% were seen once, and the ten largest hold roughly 4.6%. Antigen specificity for these receptors is unknown. As for time point: week 35, safety follow-up. With topical imiquimod, each dose of the vaccine consisted of 300 ug of mutant IDH1 20-mer peptide. Sample: PBMCs, taken from a glioma patient whose treatment included an IDH1 peptide vaccine. The receptors were gathered from a woman in her forties or fifties with glioma.

In its sample, this clone was seen a few times. The rearrangement links TRBV9 to TRBJ1-1; perhaps TRBD1 as D (5 bases). Trimming pared 1 base from V and 1 base from J, leaving 8 bases between. CDR1 is SGDLS, CDR2 YYNGEE, per germline. CDR3 length: 14 amino acids. This CDR3 reads CASSVSQGNTEAFF. The CDR3 bases are TGTGCCAGCAGCGTAAGTCAGGGGAACACTGAAGCTTTCTTT.

The rearrangement joins TRBV11-2 to TRBJ1-6; D is possibly TRBD1 (5 bases). The CDR3 sequence is 14 residues long. The V end was cut by 1 base, the J end by 9 bases, with 10 bases between. Germline CDR1 and CDR2: SGHAT and FQNNGV. This CDR3 reads CASSLAGKGSPLHF. CDR3 DNA sequence: TGTGCCAGCAGCTTAGCAGGGAAAGGTTCACCCCTCCACTTT.

The chain combines TRBV5-1 with TRBJ2-7; possible D gene TRBD1, 5 bases. The CDR3 contains 15 residues. CDR1 is SGHRS, CDR2 YFSETQ, per germline. Trimming took 0 bases from V and 1 from J, leaving 11 bases between them. The CDR3 DNA is TGCGCCAGCAGCTTGGCGCTACAGGTGTCCTACGAGCAGTACTTC. Its translation: CASSLALQVSYEQYF.

This sequence joins TRBV27 and TRBJ2-7, with D tentatively TRBD1 (6 bases). The CDR3 extends over 14 amino acids. Germline-derived CDR1 and CDR2 are MNHEY and SMNVEV (reference sequence). Between the trimmed V and J ends, which lost 5 bases and 6 bases, there was a span of 17 bases. CDR3 sequence (DNA): TGTGCCAGCAGTGCCGGGACAACTTTGGGCGAGCAGTACTTC. It specifies CASSAGTTLGEQYF.

The chain combines TRBV5-1 with TRBJ1-3, with D uncertain. V lost 4 bases and J lost 0, with 8 bases in between. Germline CDR1 SGHRS, CDR2 YFSETQ. CDR3 length: 14 amino acids. CDR3 in DNA: TGCGCCAGCAGCCCGGGCATCTCTGGAAACACCATATATTTT. It is translated as CASSPGISGNTIYF.